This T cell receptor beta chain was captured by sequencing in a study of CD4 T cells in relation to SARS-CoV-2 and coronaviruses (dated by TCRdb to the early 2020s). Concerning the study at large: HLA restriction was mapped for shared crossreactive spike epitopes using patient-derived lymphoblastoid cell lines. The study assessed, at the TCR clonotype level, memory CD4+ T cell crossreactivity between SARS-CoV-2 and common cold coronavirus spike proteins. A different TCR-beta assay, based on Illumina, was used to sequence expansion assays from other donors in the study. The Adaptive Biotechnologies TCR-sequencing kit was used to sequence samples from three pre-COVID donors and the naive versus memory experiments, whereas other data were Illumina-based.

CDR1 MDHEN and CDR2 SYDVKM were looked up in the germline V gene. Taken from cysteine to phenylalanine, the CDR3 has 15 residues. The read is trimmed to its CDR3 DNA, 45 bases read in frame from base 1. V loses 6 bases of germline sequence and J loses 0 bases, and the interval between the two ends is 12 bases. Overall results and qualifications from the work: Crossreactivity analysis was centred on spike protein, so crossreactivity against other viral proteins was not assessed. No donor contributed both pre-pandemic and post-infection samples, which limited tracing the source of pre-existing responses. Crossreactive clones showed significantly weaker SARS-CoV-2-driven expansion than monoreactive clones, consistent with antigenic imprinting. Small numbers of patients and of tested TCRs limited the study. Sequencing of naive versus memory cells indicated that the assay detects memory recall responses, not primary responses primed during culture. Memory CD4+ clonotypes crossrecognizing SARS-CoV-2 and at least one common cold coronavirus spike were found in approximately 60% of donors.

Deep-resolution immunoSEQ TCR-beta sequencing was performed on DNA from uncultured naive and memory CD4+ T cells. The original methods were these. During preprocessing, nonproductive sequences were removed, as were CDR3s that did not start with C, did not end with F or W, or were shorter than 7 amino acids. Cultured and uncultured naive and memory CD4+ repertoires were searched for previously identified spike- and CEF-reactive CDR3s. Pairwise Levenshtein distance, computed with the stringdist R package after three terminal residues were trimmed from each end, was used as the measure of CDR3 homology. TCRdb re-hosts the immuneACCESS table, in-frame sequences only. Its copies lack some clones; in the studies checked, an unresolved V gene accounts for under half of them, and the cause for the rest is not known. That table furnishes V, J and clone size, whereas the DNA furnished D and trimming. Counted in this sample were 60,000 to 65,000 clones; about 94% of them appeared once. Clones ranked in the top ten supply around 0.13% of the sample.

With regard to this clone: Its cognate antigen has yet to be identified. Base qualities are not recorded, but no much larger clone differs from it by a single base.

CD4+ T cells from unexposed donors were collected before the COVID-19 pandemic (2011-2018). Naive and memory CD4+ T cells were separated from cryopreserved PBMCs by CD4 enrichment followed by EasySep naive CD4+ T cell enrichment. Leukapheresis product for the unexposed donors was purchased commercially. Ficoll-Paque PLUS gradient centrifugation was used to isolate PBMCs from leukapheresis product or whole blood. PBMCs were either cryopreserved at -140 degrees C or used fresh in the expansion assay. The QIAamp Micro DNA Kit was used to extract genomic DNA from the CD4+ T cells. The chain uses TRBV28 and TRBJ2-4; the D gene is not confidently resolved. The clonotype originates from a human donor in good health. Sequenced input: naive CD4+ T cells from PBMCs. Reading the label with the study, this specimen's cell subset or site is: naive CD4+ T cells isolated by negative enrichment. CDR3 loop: CASSPAQLAKNIQYF. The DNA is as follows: TGTGCCAGCAGCCCCGCGCAGCTAGCCAAAAACATTCAGTACTTC.